Sequencing of this T cell receptor beta chain was carried out in a study of T cell responses to AZD1222 COVID-19 vaccine. Turning to this clone: Its specificity is unknown.

Study results and limitations: Baseline seropositives among AZD1222 recipients totaled only five or six.

The CDR3 length is 16 residues. After removal of 7 bases from V and 2 bases from J, the junction contained 4 bases not matched to a gene. The V gene's germline CDR1 is LGHNT and CDR2 FRNRAP. The data were produced by immunoSEQ multiplex PCR, yet TCRdb's version contains in-frame clones alone and is incomplete. The table lists approximately 100,000 clones, around nine tenths of them singletons. J is TRBJ2-4 and V is TRBV12-5, with TRBD2 matching over 14 bases. The source material was peripheral blood, sampled on day 0 of MenACWY control vaccination. The TCR sequence derives from an adult in good health. The CDR3 sequence is CASVRLAGGPKNIQYF. The DNA of the CDR3 is TGTGCTAGTGTTAGACTAGCGGGGGGGCCCAAAAACATTCAGTACTTC.